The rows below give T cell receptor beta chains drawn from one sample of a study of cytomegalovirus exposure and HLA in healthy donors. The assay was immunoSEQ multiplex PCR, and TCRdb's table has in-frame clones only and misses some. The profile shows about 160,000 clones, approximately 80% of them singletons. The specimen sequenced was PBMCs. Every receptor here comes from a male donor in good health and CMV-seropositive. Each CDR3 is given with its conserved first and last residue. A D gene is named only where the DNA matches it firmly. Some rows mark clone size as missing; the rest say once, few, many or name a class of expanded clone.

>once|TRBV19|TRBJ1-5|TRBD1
CASRPPGQGVAGYQPQHF
TGTGCCAGTAGGCCACCGGGACAGGGAGTGGCTGGCTATCAGCCCCAGCATTTT
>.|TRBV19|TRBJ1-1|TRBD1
CATSRDRVNTEAFF
TGTGCCACCTCCCGGGACAGGGTTAACACTGAAGCTTTCTTT
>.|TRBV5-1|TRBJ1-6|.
CASSLGTGDSPLHF
TGCGCCAGCAGCTTGGGCACGGGAGATTCACCCCTCCACTTT
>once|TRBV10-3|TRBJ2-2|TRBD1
CAIPARGTGTNTGELFF
TGTGCCATCCCTGCTAGAGGGACAGGAACGAACACCGGGGAGCTGTTTTTT
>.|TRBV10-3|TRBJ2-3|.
CAISALTADYTDTQYF
TGTGCCATCAGTGCCCTAACGGCGGATTACACAGATACGCAGTATTTT
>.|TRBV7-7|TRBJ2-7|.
CASSPGTSGYEQYF
TGTGCCAGCAGCCCGGGGACATCCGGGTACGAGCAGTACTTC
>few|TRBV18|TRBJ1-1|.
CASSPETLNTEAFF
TGTGCCAGCTCACCCGAGACACTGAACACTGAAGCTTTCTTT
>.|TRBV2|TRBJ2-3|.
CAGLLLGEERADTQYF
TGTGCCGGGCTGTTATTAGGGGAGGAGCGGGCAGATACGCAGTATTTT
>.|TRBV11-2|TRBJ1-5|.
CASSFGIRGQPQHF
TGTGCCAGCAGCTTCGGCATCAGGGGACAGCCCCAGCATTTT
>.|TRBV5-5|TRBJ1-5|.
CASSLVQGSNQPQHF
TGTGCCAGCAGCTTGGTTCAGGGAAGCAATCAGCCCCAGCATTTT
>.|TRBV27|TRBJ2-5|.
CASRDEKGGETQYF
TGTGCCAGCAGAGACGAGAAGGGAGGAGAGACCCAGTACTTC
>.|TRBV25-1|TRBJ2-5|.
CASSDGSKETQYF
TGTGCCAGCAGTGACGGGTCTAAGGAGACCCAGTACTTC
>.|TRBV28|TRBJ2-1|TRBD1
CASSSGTGAEMYNEQFF
TGTGCCAGCAGTTCTGGGACAGGGGCTGAGATGTACAATGAGCAGTTCTTC
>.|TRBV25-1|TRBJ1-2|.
CASSERFGYTF
TGTGCCAGCAGTGAACGGTTTGGCTACACCTTC
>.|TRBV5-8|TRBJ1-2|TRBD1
CASSRRQGMYGYTF
TGTGCCAGCAGTCGAAGACAGGGGATGTATGGCTACACCTTC
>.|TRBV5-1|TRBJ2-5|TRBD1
CASRHDREETQYF
TGCGCCAGCAGACACGACAGGGAAGAGACCCAGTACTTC
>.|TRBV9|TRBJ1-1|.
CASSVGGAGSTEAFF
TGTGCCAGCAGCGTAGGAGGGGCGGGAAGCACTGAAGCTTTCTTT
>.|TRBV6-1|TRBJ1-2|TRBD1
CASSGLGTGLLGRGYTF
TGTGCCAGCAGTGGTCTAGGGACAGGGCTTCTAGGTCGTGGCTACACCTTC
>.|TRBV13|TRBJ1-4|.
CASSSGQWEKLFF
TGTGCCAGCAGCTCCGGACAATGGGAAAAACTGTTTTTT
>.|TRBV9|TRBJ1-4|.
CASSVDFNEKLFF
TGTGCCAGCAGCGTAGACTTTAATGAAAAACTGTTTTTT
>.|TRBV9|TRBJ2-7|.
CASSVEEWRGEQYF
TGTGCCAGCAGCGTAGAGGAATGGAGGGGCGAGCAGTACTTC
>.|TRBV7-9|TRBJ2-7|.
CASIPPGQPYEQYF
TGTGCCAGCATCCCACCCGGACAGCCTTACGAGCAGTACTTC
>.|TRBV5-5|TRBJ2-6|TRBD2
CASSLVASGGSGANVLTF
TGTGCCAGCAGCTTGGTGGCTAGCGGGGGGTCTGGGGCCAACGTCCTGACTTTC
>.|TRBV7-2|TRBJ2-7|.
CASSLGSQTNEQYF
TGTGCCAGCAGCTTAGGCTCTCAGACTAACGAGCAGTACTTC
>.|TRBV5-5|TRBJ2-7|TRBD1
CASSPWTGYEQYF
TGTGCCAGCAGCCCGTGGACAGGGTACGAGCAGTACTTC
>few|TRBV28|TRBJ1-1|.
CASSSASGRNTEAFF
TGTGCCAGCAGTTCTGCCTCGGGGAGGAACACTGAAGCTTTCTTT
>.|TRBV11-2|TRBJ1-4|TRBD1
CASSLEGQGSRKATNEKLFF
TGTGCCAGCAGCTTAGAGGGACAGGGGAGTAGGAAGGCAACTAATGAAAAACTGTTTTTT
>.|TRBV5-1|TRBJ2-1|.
CASSLDSYNEQFF
TGCGCCAGCAGCCTAGACTCATACAATGAGCAGTTCTTC
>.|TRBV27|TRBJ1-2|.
CASSRKAEDYGYTF
TGTGCCAGCAGCCGAAAGGCAGAGGACTATGGCTACACCTTC
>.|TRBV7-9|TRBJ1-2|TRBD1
CASSSLDRDYGYTF
TGTGCCAGCAGCTCGTTGGACAGGGATTATGGCTACACCTTC
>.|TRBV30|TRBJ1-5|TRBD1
CAWSVGQGNQPQHF
TGTGCCTGGAGTGTAGGACAGGGCAATCAGCCCCAGCATTTT
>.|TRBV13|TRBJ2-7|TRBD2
CASSLGPLAGPGYEQYF
TGTGCCAGCAGCTTAGGTCCACTAGCGGGCCCAGGGTACGAGCAGTACTTC
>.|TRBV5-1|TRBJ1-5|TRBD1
CASSLGTGNNQPQHF
TGCGCCAGCAGCTTGGGGACAGGGAACAATCAGCCCCAGCATTTT